The 22 T cell receptor beta chains below all came from one sample that was sequenced in a study of molecular identifiers for immune sequencing clone quantification (dated by TCRdb to 2016 to 2019). Library preparation used PCR. Sequencing relied on an Illumina HiSeq 4000. Clones were called with MiXCR by TCRdb after fastp trimmed the public reads at Q25, and only in-frame beta chains were retained. Each CDR3 protein gets just one entry, which takes the most common genes and DNA from the rows behind it. This sample is represented by around 470,000 distinct CDR3 sequences; about 20% of them were singletons. Approximately 0.84% of the sample comes from the top ten. The sample consisted of naive CD8+ T cells from blood, with Jurkat cell RNA spiked in. This specimen's cell subset or site label, interpreted: FACS-sorted CD8+CD4-CCR7+CD45RA+ naive T cells. The receptor set was obtained from a human donor in good health. Some libraries in this study had Jurkat cell RNA spiked in.

About this clonotype itself: It may be a read error: a sequence one base away is much more abundant. This chain links TRBV12-5 with TRBJ2-3; 8 nucleotides line up with TRBD2. From germline, CDR1 is LGHNT and CDR2 FRNRAP. Germline trimming cut 5 bases from V and 5 bases from J; bases unmatched to any gene: 12. The CDR3 is 16 amino acids. The CDR3 sequence is CASGPMTGGREDTQYF. CDR3 DNA sequence: TGTGCTAGTGGTCCCATGACGGGGGGGCGGGAAGATACGCAGTATTTT.

This clonotype was detected only a few times. This chain uses TRBV7-3 with TRBJ2-3, with 10 bases fitting TRBD2. CDR3 length: 16 residues. J gave up 2 bases and V 5 bases, and 7 bases lay outside the gene matches. From germline, CDR1 is SGHTA and CDR2 FQGTGA. The CDR3, as DNA: TGTGCCAGCAGCCCCGGGACTAGCGCCTACACAGATACGCAGTATTTT. As protein: CASSPGTSAYTDTQYF.

A few counts support this clonotype. This chain uses TRBV4-2 with TRBJ2-4; a possible D gene is TRBD1 (6 bases). V was pared by 2 bases and J by 4 bases, with 12 bases between. CDR1 is LGHNA and CDR2 is YNFKEQ in the germline V gene. CDR3 size: 15 residues. Written as DNA, the CDR3 is TGTGCCAGCAGCCAAACGGACAGAGAAAAAAACATTCAGTACTTC. As protein: CASSQTDREKNIQYF.

This clonotype was detected only a few times. This chain uses TRBV4-1 with TRBJ1-1; a weak D match, TRBD1 (6 bases). Per the germline V gene, CDR1 is MGHRA and CDR2 is YSYEKL. This CDR3 contains 15 residues. The germline V and J ends were trimmed by 2 bases and 1 base, with 11 bases remaining between them. In DNA form, the CDR3 reads TGCGCCAGCAGCCAACCGGGACAAAGGAACACTGAAGCTTTCTTT. Protein sequence: CASSQPGQRNTEAFF.

The V gene is TRBV10-3, the J gene TRBJ2-3; 8 bases are a match to TRBD2. V shed 10 bases, J shed 8 bases, and the junction held 11 bases outside the gene matches. The germline V gene has CDR1 ENHRY and CDR2 SYGVKD. This CDR3 is built from 13 residues. CDR3 loop: CATETSVAGTQYF. The CDR3 bases are TGTGCCACCGAGACTAGCGTAGCAGGTACGCAGTATTTT.

The J gene is TRBJ1-1, the V gene TRBV25-1; D remains ambiguous. This CDR3 is built from 12 residues. Trimming cost V 3 bases and J 6 bases, with 8 bases left between them. The germline V gene encodes CDR1 MGHDK and CDR2 SYGVNS. CDR3 in amino acids: CASSDFNAEAFF. The DNA of the CDR3 is TGTGCCAGCAGTGACTTTAACGCTGAAGCTTTCTTT.

As concerns this clonotype: One end of the junction is discordant with germline, which a read error may explain. The V call is TRBV18, the J call TRBJ2-3, with 11 bases matching TRBD2. The CDR3 is made up of 17 amino acids. Germline CDR1 and CDR2: KGHSH and LQKENI. The chain's CDR3 is CASSPLLAGEITDTQCF. Written as DNA, the CDR3 is TGTGCCAGCTCACCTTTACTAGCGGGAGAGATAACAGATACGCAGTGTTTT.

The gene calls are TRBV12-3 or TRBV12-4 and TRBJ1-5; 10 nucleotides align to TRBD1. V lost 4 bases, J lost 6 bases, and 3 bases stayed unmatched. CDR3 length: 14 amino acids. CDR3 loop: CASSWTGGGQPQHF. CDR3 sequence (DNA): TGTGCCAGCAGTTGGACAGGGGGAGGTCAGCCCCAGCATTTT.

This clonotype was recorded many times. CDR3 amino acids: CASSSGLDNEQFF. CDR3 DNA: TGTGCCAGCAGCTCGGGACTAGATAATGAGCAGTTCTTC. This chain connects TRBV7-9 to TRBJ2-1; TRBD2 aligns across 8 bases. The CDR3 runs to 13 residues. The germline V gene has CDR1 SEHNR and CDR2 FQNEAQ (reference sequence). Losses at the gene ends were 4 bases for V and 7 bases for J; bases not matched to a gene: 3.

Remarks on this clonotype: Since a much larger clone is just one base distant, this may be a read error. The genes are TRBV12-5 and TRBJ2-5; tentatively, D is TRBD1 (5 bases). Per the germline V gene, CDR1 is LGHNT and CDR2 is FRNRAP. V dropped 1 base and J dropped 1 base, with 10 bases sitting between them. This CDR3 region has 15 residues. CDR3 loop: CASGLGRQLQETQYF. The CDR3 bases are TGTGCTAGTGGTTTGGGGAGACAGCTCCAAGAGACCCAGTACTTC.

CDR3: CASSARPGLAIDEQFF. In DNA, the CDR3 is TGTGCCAGCAGCGCCCGCCCGGGACTAGCAATAGATGAGCAGTTCTTC. The chain is built from TRBV11-3 and TRBJ2-1; 9 bases map to TRBD2. The CDR3 spans 16 residues. In germline, CDR1 is SGHNT, CDR2 YENEEA. J lost 8 bases, V lost 5 bases, and 13 bases had no gene match.

This clonotype turned up a few times. This chain joins TRBV6-5 and TRBJ2-7; TRBD2 is a possible D gene (6 bases). CDR1 is MNHEY, CDR2 SVGAGI, per germline. Trimming took 8 bases from V and 8 from J, leaving 19 bases between them. The CDR3 totals 13 residues. CDR3 in amino acids: CASCTSKREKQYF. The CDR3 nucleotides read TGTGCCAGCTGTACCTCGAAACGGGAGAAGCAGTACTTC.

As concerns this clonotype: This may come from a read error, since a much larger clone is one base off. The CDR3 nucleotides read TGTGCCGCCAGTGGCGAAGGGGCAAGGGGAGCAGATACGCAGTATTTT. Residues: CAASGEGARGADTQYF. J is TRBJ2-3 and V is TRBV24-1; D possibly uses TRBD1 or TRBD2 (5 bases each). This CDR3 region has 16 residues. CDR1 KGHDR and CDR2 SFDVKD come from the germline V gene.

Points on this clonotype: This may stem from a read error, because a much larger clone lies one nucleotide away. The rearrangement joins TRBV7-6 to TRBJ1-1; possibly TRBD1 for D (6 bases). This CDR3 has 17 residues. Germline V lookup: CDR1 SGHVS, CDR2 FNYEAQ. Trimming cost V 8 bases and J 0 bases, with 22 bases left between them. In nucleotides, the CDR3 is TGTGCCAGCGGCTCATCAGCCACGGGACACTTGAACACTGAAGCTTTCTTT. Protein sequence: CASGSSATGHLNTEAFF.

This clonotype occurred a few times. The chain is built from TRBV6-2 or TRBV6-3 and TRBJ2-7; 10 nucleotides line up with TRBD2. Germline trimming cut 2 bases from V and 7 bases from J; bases unmatched to any gene: 8. The CDR3 consists of 15 residues. Germline CDR1 is MNHEY and CDR2 is SVGEGT. The CDR3 nucleotides read TGTGCCAGCAGTTACGGGACTAGCGACTGGCAGGAGCAGTACTTC. Protein sequence: CASSYGTSDWQEQYF.

Notes on this clonotype: This may arise from a read error, as a much more abundant clone is one base away. This CDR3 is CSASGTSVYERYF. The CDR3 DNA follows: TGCAGTGCTAGTGGGACATCCGTGTACGAGCGGTACTTC. This rearrangement joins TRBV20-1 to TRBJ2-7; the D gene is possibly TRBD1 (6 bases). This CDR3 has 13 amino acids. CDR1 and CDR2 (germline): DFQATT, SNEGSKA (reference sequence).

This clonotype has a count of ten or more. The chain employs TRBV28 and TRBJ2-3; TRBD2 might be the D (7 bases). The V and J ends lost 7 bases and 2 bases respectively, with 19 bases between them. This CDR3 region has 16 residues. Germline CDR1 is MDHEN and CDR2 is SYDVKM. The CDR3 is CASTQGSSGFTDTQYF. DNA for the CDR3: TGTGCCAGCACCCAGGGGTCTAGCGGATTCACAGATACGCAGTATTTT.

This clonotype has a count of ten or more. The V call is TRBV2, the J call TRBJ2-1; no definite D call. From germline, CDR1 is SNHLY and CDR2 FYNNEI. The germline V and J ends were trimmed by 4 bases and 7 bases, with 11 bases remaining between them. The CDR3 is 13 amino acids. The CDR3 coding sequence is TGTGCCAGCAGTGGTTTTAAGTGGAATGAGCAGTTCTTC. It specifies CASSGFKWNEQFF. The full variable domain, in which reference TRBV2 and TRBJ2-1 provide the parts outside the CDR3, is EPEVTQTPSHQVTQMGQEVILRCVPISNHLYFYWYRQILGQKVEFLVSFYNNEISEKSEIFDDQFSVERPDGSNFTLKIRSTKLEDSAMYFCASSGFKWNEQFFGPGTRLTVL.

This clonotype has at least ten counts. The V call is TRBV6-2 or TRBV6-3, the J call TRBJ2-3, with D perhaps TRBD2 (6 bases). There are 16 residues in the CDR3. The V gene lost 6 bases and the J gene lost 3 bases, with 19 bases spanning the gap. CDR1 MNHEY and CDR2 SVGEGT come from the germline V gene. The CDR3 here is CASSPAGHALTDTQYF. CDR3 DNA sequence: TGTGCCAGCAGCCCAGCGGGTCATGCATTGACAGATACGCAGTATTTT.

The chain links TRBV4-3 to TRBJ2-1, with 9 bases matching TRBD2. CDR3 length: 17 residues. V dropped 0 bases and J dropped 7; count of bases not matched to a gene: 10. The germline CDR1 and CDR2 sequences are LGHNA and YSLEER. CDR3 nucleotide sequence: TGCGCCAGCAGCCAAGATTTGGCGCTAGCGGGAAGGAATGAGCAGTTCTTC. This encodes CASSQDLALAGRNEQFF.

The table lists this clonotype with many counts. The genes are TRBV5-1 and TRBJ2-3; 14 nucleotides match TRBD2. CDR1 and CDR2 (germline): SGHRS, YFSETQ. The CDR3 runs to 17 residues. The V and J ends lost 4 bases and 4 bases, in that order; junction bases with no gene match: 8. The CDR3: CASSTGLAGALPDTQYF. CDR3 coding DNA: TGCGCCAGCAGCACGGGACTAGCGGGGGCCCTGCCAGATACGCAGTATTTT. The full variable domain, with the rest looked up from reference TRBV5-1 and TRBJ2-3, is KAGVTQTPRYLIKTRGQQVTLSCSPISGHRSVSWYQQTPGQGLQFLFEYFSETQRNKGNFPGRFSGRQFSNSRSEMNVSTLELGDSALYLCASSTGLAGALPDTQYFGPGTRLTVL.

As to this clonotype: A clone one base away is much larger, so this may be a read error. The chain recombines TRBV6-5 with TRBJ2-5; possible D gene TRBD2, 7 bases. This CDR3 has 13 amino acids. Germline V gene sequence: CDR1 MNHEY, CDR2 SVGAGI. CDR3 coding DNA: TGTGCCAGCAAAAGTGGGGGGGGCGAGACCCGGTACTTC. Translation: CASKSGGGETRYF.